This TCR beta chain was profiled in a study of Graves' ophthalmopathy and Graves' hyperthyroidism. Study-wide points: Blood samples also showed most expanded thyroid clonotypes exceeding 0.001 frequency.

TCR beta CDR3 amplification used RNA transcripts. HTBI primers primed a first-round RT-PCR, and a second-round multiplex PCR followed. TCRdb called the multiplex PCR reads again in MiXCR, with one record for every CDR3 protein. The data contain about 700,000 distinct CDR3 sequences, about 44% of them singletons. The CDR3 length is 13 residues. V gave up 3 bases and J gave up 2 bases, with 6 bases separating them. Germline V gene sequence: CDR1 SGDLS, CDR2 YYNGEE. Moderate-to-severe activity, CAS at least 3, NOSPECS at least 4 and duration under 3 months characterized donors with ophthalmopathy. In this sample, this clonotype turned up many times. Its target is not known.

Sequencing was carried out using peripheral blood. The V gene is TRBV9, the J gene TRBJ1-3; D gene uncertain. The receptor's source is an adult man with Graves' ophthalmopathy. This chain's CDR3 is CASSEVAGNTIYF. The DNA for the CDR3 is TGTGCCAGCAGCGAGGTGGCTGGAAACACCATATATTTT.